This section outlines one T cell receptor beta chain sequence together with its context. The antigen remains undetermined. Sequencing used immunoSEQ multiplex PCR; TCRdb keeps in-frame clones, though not all of them. Of about 180,000 clones in the sample, just over 85% were seen once. This sample is drawn from a study of T cell responses to AZD1222 COVID-19 vaccine. Findings and caveats of the study: It was only after the peak T cell response that any repertoires were sampled. Once two AZD1222 doses were given, Spike-specific TCR breadth and depth went up.

Looked up from germline, CDR1 is SGHAT and CDR2 is FQNNGV. With 5 bases removed from V and 7 bases from J, the gap between germline ends came to 18 bases. The length of the CDR3 is 15 residues. The genes are TRBV11-2 and TRBJ2-1, with D tentatively TRBD2 (5 bases). The material was peripheral blood, obtained 28 days after the second AZD1222 dose. The sequence was obtained from an adult who received the AZD1222 COVID-19 vaccine. In DNA, the CDR3 is TGTGCCAGCAGCCCCCGGGGTCGGTCGGGGAATGAGCAGTTCTTC. Amino acids: CASSPRGRSGNEQFF. Based on the CDR3 plus reference TRBV11-2 and TRBJ2-1, the full variable domain is EAGVAQSPRYKIIEKRQSVAFWCNPISGHATLYWYQQILGQGPKLLIQFQNNGVVDDSQLPKDRFSAERLKGVDSTLKIQPAKLEDSAVYLCASSPRGRSGNEQFFGPGTRLTVL.